The 32 T cell receptor beta chains listed next were all sequenced from one sample in a study of cytomegalovirus exposure and HLA in healthy donors. The PCR had 60 Vbeta and 13 Jbeta primers. Repertoires were generated with immunoSEQ multiplex PCR, while TCRdb's copy carries only in-frame clones and drops some. This table holds about 52,000 clones. The sequenced sample was PBMCs. The receptors originated from a woman aged 55-70 years in good health and CMV-seropositive.

The J gene is TRBJ1-6, the V gene TRBV6-4; tentative D call: TRBD1 (6 bases). The CDR3 has 13 amino acids. Germline assignment: CDR1 MRHNA and CDR2 SNTAGT. The ends were cut back, 9 bases at V and 8 bases at J, with 14 bases in the middle. The CDR3 DNA sequence: TGTGCCAGTGATACAGGGATGCATTCACCCCTCCACTTT. It translates to CASDTGMHSPLHF.

V and J are TRBV29-1 and TRBJ2-2; TRBD1 is a possible D gene (6 bases). Per germline, CDR1 SQVTM and CDR2 ANQGSEA. The CDR3 runs to 14 residues. V lost 6 bases and J lost 7, with 18 bases in between. CDR3 residues: CSVHLGGGGGELFF. The CDR3 bases are TGCAGCGTACATCTTGGGGGCGGAGGCGGGGAGCTGTTTTTT.

The CDR3 DNA follows: TGTGCCAGCAGTTTACCAGGGGGGTACAATCAGCCCCAGCATTTT. Its protein product is CASSLPGGYNQPQHF. The chain has TRBV28 and TRBJ1-5; 7 nucleotides line up with TRBD1. V lost 2 bases and J lost 3; bases outside the gene matches: 4. Looked up from germline, CDR1 is MDHEN and CDR2 is SYDVKM. The CDR3 spans 15 residues.

The J gene is TRBJ2-7, the V gene TRBV6-1; 9 bases align to TRBD1. Germline V gene lookup returns CDR1 MNHNS and CDR2 SASEGT. CDR3 length: 15 residues. Germline trimming cut 6 bases from V and 6 bases from J; bases unmatched to any gene: 12. CDR3 coding DNA: TGTGCCAGCAGCCGAGAACAGGGGGCGGCTCCCGAGCAGTACTTC. The encoded protein is CASSREQGAAPEQYF.

This sequence joins TRBV7-8 and TRBJ1-5, with 7 nucleotides matching TRBD1. The germline V gene encodes CDR1 SGHVS and CDR2 FQNEAQ. This CDR3 spans 13 amino acids. V shed 5 bases and J 5 bases; nucleotides not matched to a gene: 3. The CDR3 DNA reads TGTGCCAGCAGCCGCGACAGGGATCAGCCCCAGCATTTT. Translating it yields CASSRDRDQPQHF.

The rearrangement links TRBV7-9 to TRBJ2-5, with 9 bases lining up with TRBD1. Looked up from germline, CDR1 is SEHNR and CDR2 is FQNEAQ (reference sequence). V was clipped by 4 bases and J by 5 bases; unmatched bases: 5. The CDR3 is made up of 14 amino acids. Written as DNA, the CDR3 is TGTGCCAGCAGCTCCGGGACAGGGTGGGAGACCCAGTACTTC. Translating gives CASSSGTGWETQYF.

CDR3 region: CASGPTGGRTTNEKLFF. CDR3 coding DNA: TGTGCCAGCGGGCCGACAGGGGGCAGGACAACTAATGAAAAACTGTTTTTT. The chain is built from TRBV5-8 and TRBJ1-4, with 10 bases lining up with TRBD1. Germline V gives CDR1 SGHTS, CDR2 YDEGEE. The V gene end was trimmed by 7 bases and the J gene end by 0 bases; junction bases not matched to a gene: 9. This CDR3 is built from 17 residues.

The chain joins TRBV19 to TRBJ2-3, with D perhaps matching TRBD1 (5 bases). The germline V gene has CDR1 LNHDA and CDR2 SQIVND (reference sequence). Trimming stripped 4 bases from V and 3 bases from J, with 5 bases between. This CDR3 has 12 residues. CDR3: CASSKGTDTQYF. The CDR3 region has the DNA TGTGCCAGTAGTAAGGGGACAGATACGCAGTATTTT. Full variable domain (rest looked up from reference TRBV19 and TRBJ2-3): DGGITQSPKYLFRKEGQNVTLSCEQNLNHDAMYWYRQDPGQGLRLIYYSQIVNDFQKGDIAEGYSVSREKKESFPLTVTSAQKNPTAFYLCASSKGTDTQYFGPGTRLTVL.

The chain recombines TRBV10-3 with TRBJ1-2, with D unclear. This CDR3 spans 12 amino acids. From germline, CDR1 is ENHRY and CDR2 SYGVKD. Trimming shortened V by 5 bases and J by 7 bases, and 11 bases separated the two germline ends. For the CDR3, the DNA is TGTGCCATCAGTAGCGGGCTGGGTGGCTACACCTTC. This encodes CAISSGLGGYTF.

The chain carries TRBV25-1 and TRBJ2-2; D ambiguous. Looked up from germline, CDR1 is MGHDK and CDR2 is SYGVNS. CDR3 length equals 18 residues. V lost 2 bases to trimming and J lost 3 bases, with 19 bases between them. CDR3: CASSEGSIGDVDTGELFF. CDR3 coding DNA: TGTGCCAGCAGTGAAGGGTCAATAGGAGACGTCGACACCGGGGAGCTGTTTTTT.

The chain has TRBV5-4 and TRBJ2-1; TRBD2 aligns across 7 bases. The CDR3 loop spans 14 amino acids. Looked up from germline, CDR1 is SGHNT and CDR2 is YYREEE (reference sequence). The junction had 2 bases not matched to a gene; V was cut back by 0 bases and J by 5 bases. The CDR3 here is CASSLGDYNNEQFF. Written as DNA, the CDR3 is TGTGCCAGCAGCTTGGGGGACTACAACAATGAGCAGTTCTTC. Full variable domain (rest looked up from reference TRBV5-4 and TRBJ2-1): ETGVTQSPTHLIKTRGQQVTLRCSSQSGHNTVSWYQQALGQGPQFIFQYYREEENGRGNFPPRFSGLQFPNYSSELNVNALELDDSALYLCASSLGDYNNEQFFGPGTRLTVL.

The gene calls are TRBV6-5 and TRBJ1-3; a weak D match, TRBD1 (5 bases). Trimming removed 7 bases from V and 4 bases from J, with 17 bases in between. Germline V lookup: CDR1 MNHEY, CDR2 SVGAGI. CDR3 length equals 15 residues. CDR3 sequence: CASISAGGRGNTIYF. The CDR3 coding sequence is TGTGCCAGCATCTCCGCCGGGGGTAGGGGAAACACCATATATTTT.

The V gene is TRBV11-2, the J gene TRBJ2-2; possible D gene TRBD1, 6 bases. This CDR3 is built from 15 residues. The V end was cut by 8 bases, the J end by 2 bases, with 15 bases between. Germline-derived CDR1 and CDR2 are SGHAT and FQNNGV. The CDR3: CASQKSDRNTGELFF. DNA for the CDR3: TGTGCCAGCCAAAAGTCGGACAGAAACACCGGGGAGCTGTTTTTT.

The CDR3 here is CASRDTGNNQPQHF. The DNA of the CDR3 is TGTGCCAGCAGAGATACAGGGAACAATCAGCCCCAGCATTTT. This chain joins TRBV6-1 and TRBJ1-5, with D perhaps matching TRBD1 (6 bases). This CDR3 is 14 amino acids long. Germline lookup yields CDR1 MNHNS and CDR2 SASEGT. Trimming pared 6 bases from V and 3 bases from J, leaving 12 bases between.

The genes are TRBV9 and TRBJ2-3, with 8 bases aligning to TRBD2. The CDR3 is 15 amino acids. The J segment lost 6 bases and the V segment lost 0 bases, leaving 6 bases of the junction unmatched. Germline loops: CDR1 SGDLS, CDR2 YYNGEE. The CDR3: CASSVAGGALDTQYF. The CDR3 DNA sequence: TGTGCCAGCAGCGTAGCGGGGGGGGCCTTGGATACGCAGTATTTT.

The chain recombines TRBV5-6 with TRBJ1-4; 8 nucleotides match TRBD1. The CDR3 covers 17 residues. V was clipped by 0 bases and J by 4 bases; unmatched bases: 8. Germline V CDR1 and CDR2: SGHDT, YYEEEE. The CDR3 DNA reads as TGTGCCAGCAGCTTGGTATCCAGGGGGCAGGGTAATGAAAAACTGTTTTTT. Its translation: CASSLVSRGQGNEKLFF.

CDR3 region: CASSSTPEKLFF. In DNA, the CDR3 is TGTGCCAGCAGCTCTACCCCGGAAAAACTGTTTTTT. The chain recombines TRBV9 with TRBJ1-4; D is ambiguous. V lost 4 bases and J 8 bases, leaving 9 bases between the germline ends. CDR3 length: 12 amino acids. Germline V gives CDR1 SGDLS, CDR2 YYNGEE.

V usage is TRBV4-3 and J usage is TRBJ1-6; no clear D. Germline V gene sequence: CDR1 LGHNA, CDR2 YSLEER. The CDR3 is 15 residues long. V was pared by 0 bases and J by 7 bases, with 10 bases between. The CDR3 protein is CASSQEKYRNSPLHF. The CDR3 nucleotides are TGCGCCAGCAGCCAAGAAAAATATCGGAATTCACCCCTCCACTTT.

This chain links TRBV28 with TRBJ2-3; TRBD2 agrees at 11 bases. V lost 5 bases and J lost 2; bases outside the gene matches: 6. Germline CDR1 reads MDHEN; CDR2 reads SYDVKM. The CDR3 is 16 residues long. The CDR3: CASSPPLAGATDTQYF. The CDR3 region has the DNA TGTGCCAGCAGTCCCCCACTAGCGGGGGCCACAGATACGCAGTATTTT.

V is TRBV19 and J is TRBJ1-1, with a tentative D call TRBD1 (5 bases). The CDR3 extends over 14 amino acids. Germline-derived CDR1 and CDR2 are LNHDA and SQIVND (reference sequence). The V and J ends lost 3 bases and 1 base respectively, with 9 bases between them. CDR3 sequence (DNA): TGTGCCAGTAGTATTGGCAGGGCGAACACTGAAGCTTTCTTT. As protein: CASSIGRANTEAFF.

J is TRBJ1-1 and V is TRBV6-1, with D perhaps matching TRBD1 (6 bases). Germline-derived CDR1 and CDR2 are MNHNS and SASEGT. The V gene lost 4 bases and the J gene lost 1 base, with 10 bases spanning the gap. The length of the CDR3 is 14 residues. Written as DNA, the CDR3 is TGTGCCAGCAGTGTAGGACAGAGGAACACTGAAGCTTTCTTT. Its protein product is CASSVGQRNTEAFF.

This chain uses TRBV5-1 with TRBJ1-4; no reliable D call. The length of the CDR3 is 17 residues. Germline CDR1 is SGHRS and CDR2 is YFSETQ. Trimming took off 1 base at V and 0 bases at J, with 13 bases between the two ends. The CDR3: CASSLMVQVATNEKLFF. The CDR3 DNA reads TGCGCCAGCAGCTTGATGGTTCAGGTTGCAACTAATGAAAAACTGTTTTTT.

The V and J genes are TRBV10-3 and TRBJ2-6; no definite D call. Germline CDR1 ENHRY, CDR2 SYGVKD. The CDR3 runs 14 residues. The V end was cut by 4 bases, the J end by 1 base, with 5 bases between. The CDR3 DNA reads TGTGCCATCAGTGCGGTTTCTGGGGCCAACGTCCTGACTTTC. It translates to CAISAVSGANVLTF.

This chain connects TRBV6-6 to TRBJ1-2; a weak D match, TRBD1 (5 bases). The ends were cut back, 6 bases at V and 1 base at J, with 18 bases in the middle. CDR1 is MNHNY, CDR2 SVGAGI, per germline (reference sequence). The CDR3 is 16 amino acids. CDR3 residues: CASSLPQGLGNYGYTF. CDR3 DNA sequence: TGTGCCAGCAGCCTACCCCAGGGTTTGGGTAACTATGGCTACACCTTC.

The chain employs TRBV19 and TRBJ2-7; 9 bases map to TRBD1. This CDR3 is built from 13 residues. Trimming at V came to 7 bases and at J to 3 bases, leaving 4 bases not matched to a gene. Germline assignment: CDR1 LNHDA and CDR2 SQIVND (reference sequence). CDR3 bases: TGTGCCAGTACCCCGGACAGGGGCTACGAGCAGTACTTC. Translating it yields CASTPDRGYEQYF. Variable domain in full (rest from reference TRBV19 and TRBJ2-7): DGGITQSPKYLFRKEGQNVTLSCEQNLNHDAMYWYRQDPGQGLRLIYYSQIVNDFQKGDIAEGYSVSREKKESFPLTVTSAQKNPTAFYLCASTPDRGYEQYFGPGTRLTVT.

V is TRBV2 and J is TRBJ1-1; D remains unclear. This CDR3 contains 14 residues. The germline V and J ends were trimmed by 11 bases and 0 bases, with 16 bases remaining between them. CDR1 is SNHLY and CDR2 is FYNNEI in the germline V gene. CDR3 region: CASHDARMNTEAFF. The CDR3 region has the DNA TGTGCCTCTCACGACGCCAGGATGAACACTGAAGCTTTCTTT.

J is TRBJ1-5 and V is TRBV28, with 10 bases fitting TRBD1. CDR3 length equals 14 residues. Germline V gene data show CDR1 as MDHEN and CDR2 as SYDVKM. Trimming cost V 6 bases and J 6 bases; bases outside gene matches: 5. The CDR3 bases are TGTGCCAGCAGAGGGACAGGGGAGGGTCAGCCCCAGCATTTT. Its translation is CASRGTGEGQPQHF.

The gene calls are TRBV5-1 and TRBJ2-7, with 7 positions matching TRBD1. The CDR3 consists of 14 residues. V trimming: 1 base; J trimming: 2 bases; junction bases outside the gene matches: 3. Germline CDR1 is SGHRS and CDR2 is YFSETQ. The DNA of the CDR3 is TGCGCCAGCAGCTTGCGACAGGGTCCCTACGAGCAGTACTTC. It translates to CASSLRQGPYEQYF.

The chain employs TRBV6-5 and TRBJ2-7; no clear D gene. V shed 7 bases and J shed 6 bases, with 10 bases lying between them. The CDR3 is 11 residues long. The V gene's germline CDR1 is MNHEY and CDR2 SVGAGI. The CDR3, as DNA: TGTGCCAGCACCGGAGTCGGCGAGCAGTACTTC. It translates to CASTGVGEQYF.

V is TRBV9 and J is TRBJ1-3, with 8 bases aligning to TRBD1. Germline CDR1 SGDLS, CDR2 YYNGEE. This CDR3 contains 16 residues. The V segment lost 2 bases and the J segment 2 bases; nucleotides outside the gene matches: 6. CDR3 residues: CASSVDREAPGNTIYF. CDR3 sequence (DNA): TGTGCCAGCAGCGTGGACAGGGAAGCCCCTGGAAACACCATATATTTT. The full variable domain, completed using reference TRBV9 and TRBJ1-3, is DSGVTQTPKHLITATGQRVTLRCSPRSGDLSVYWYQQSLDQGLQFLIQYYNGEERAKGNILERFSAQQFPDLHSELNLSSLELGDSALYFCASSVDREAPGNTIYFGEGSWLTVV.

The gene calls are TRBV7-9 and TRBJ2-3; D uncertain. Germline lookup yields CDR1 SEHNR and CDR2 FQNEAQ (reference sequence). This CDR3 comprises 17 residues. V gave up 3 bases and J gave up 2 bases, with 18 bases separating them. Written as DNA, the CDR3 is TGTGCCAGCAGCTTTCCCCGGGTCCCCTCGTCCACAGATACGCAGTATTTT. Translating gives CASSFPRVPSSTDTQYF.

The CDR3 protein is CASRRKGQGDLNSGNTIYF. The CDR3 DNA sequence: TGTGCCAGCAGGCGAAAGGGACAGGGGGATCTAAACTCTGGAAACACCATATATTTT. This chain joins TRBV27 and TRBJ1-3, with 11 bases aligning to TRBD1. The V segment lost 6 bases and the J segment 0 bases; nucleotides outside the gene matches: 13. In germline, CDR1 is MNHEY, CDR2 SMNVEV (reference sequence). The CDR3 covers 19 residues.